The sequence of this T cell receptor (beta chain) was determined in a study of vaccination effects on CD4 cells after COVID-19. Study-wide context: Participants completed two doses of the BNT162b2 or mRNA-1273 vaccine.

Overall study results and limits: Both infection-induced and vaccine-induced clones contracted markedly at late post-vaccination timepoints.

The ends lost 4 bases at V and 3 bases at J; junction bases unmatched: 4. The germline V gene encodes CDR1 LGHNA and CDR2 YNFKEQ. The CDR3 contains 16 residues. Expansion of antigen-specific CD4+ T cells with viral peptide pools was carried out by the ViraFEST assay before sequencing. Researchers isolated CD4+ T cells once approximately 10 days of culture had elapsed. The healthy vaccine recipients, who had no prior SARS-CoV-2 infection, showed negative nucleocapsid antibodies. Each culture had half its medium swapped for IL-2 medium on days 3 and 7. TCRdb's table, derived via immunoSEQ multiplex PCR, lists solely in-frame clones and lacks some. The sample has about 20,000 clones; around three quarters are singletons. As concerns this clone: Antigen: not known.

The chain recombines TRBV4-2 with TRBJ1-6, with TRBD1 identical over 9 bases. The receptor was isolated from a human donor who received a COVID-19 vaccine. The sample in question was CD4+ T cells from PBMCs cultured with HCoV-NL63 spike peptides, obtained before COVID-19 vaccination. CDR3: CASSLVGQGYNSPLHF. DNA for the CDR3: TGTGCCAGCAGCCTAGTGGGACAGGGCTATAATTCACCCCTCCACTTT.